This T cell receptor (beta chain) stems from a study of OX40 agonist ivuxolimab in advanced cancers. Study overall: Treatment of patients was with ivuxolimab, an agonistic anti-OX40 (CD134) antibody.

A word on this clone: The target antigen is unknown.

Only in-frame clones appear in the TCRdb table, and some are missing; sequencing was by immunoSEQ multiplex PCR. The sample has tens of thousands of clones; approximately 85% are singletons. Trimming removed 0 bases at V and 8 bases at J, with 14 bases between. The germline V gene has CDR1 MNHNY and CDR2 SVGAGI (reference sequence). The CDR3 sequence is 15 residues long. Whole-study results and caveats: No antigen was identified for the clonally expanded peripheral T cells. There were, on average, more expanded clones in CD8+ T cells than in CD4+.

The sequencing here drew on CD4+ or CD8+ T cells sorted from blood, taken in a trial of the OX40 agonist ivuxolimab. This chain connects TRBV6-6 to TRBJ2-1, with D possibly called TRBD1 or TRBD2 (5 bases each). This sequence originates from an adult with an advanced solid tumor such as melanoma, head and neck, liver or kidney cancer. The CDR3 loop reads CASSYSGETPHEQFF. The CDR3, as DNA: TGTGCCAGCAGTTACTCGGGGGAGACTCCCCATGAGCAGTTCTTC.